The following is a T cell receptor beta chain sequence with its context. The antigen remains undetermined. The V and J ends lost 1 base and 5 bases respectively, with 15 bases between them. The V gene's germline CDR1 is SGHTS and CDR2 YDEGEE. This CDR3 has 15 amino acids. Primers for the PCR totalled 60 Vbeta and 13 Jbeta. Method: immunoSEQ multiplex PCR; TCRdb's copy keeps in-frame clones and lacks some. The table has approximately 140,000 clones, about 80% seen once. This sample was included in a study of cytomegalovirus exposure and HLA in healthy donors. Study results and limitations: Most TCR sequences showed up rarely, but some public TCRs showed up in many donors. The authors listed around 150 TCR beta chains as cytomegalovirus-associated. Reportedly, HLA-A and HLA-B alleles of most subjects were accurately predicted from TCR beta.

The sequenced material came from PBMCs. This chain connects TRBV5-8 to TRBJ1-2; possibly TRBD1 for D (5 bases). This clonotype was obtained from a woman aged 40 to 50 in good health and CMV-seronegative. The CDR3 loop is CASSLYQGTAYGYTF. The CDR3 DNA sequence: TGTGCCAGCAGCTTGTACCAGGGAACGGCGTATGGCTACACCTTC. The full variable domain, in which reference TRBV5-8 and TRBJ1-2 provide the parts outside the CDR3, is EAGVTQSPTHLIKTRGQQATLRCSPISGHTSVYWYQQALGLGLQFLLWYDEGEERNRGNFPPRFSGRQFPNYSSELNVNALELEDSALYLCASSLYQGTAYGYTFGSGTRLTVV.